The entry below gives a single TCR beta chain sequence along with its context. The data derive from a study of T cell changes during pregnancy in multiple sclerosis. The assay was immunoSEQ multiplex PCR, and TCRdb's table has in-frame clones only and misses some. The table records under 110,000 clones, under 95% of them present only once. Germline loops: CDR1 SGHVS, CDR2 FQNEAQ. The germline V and J ends were trimmed by 7 bases and 4 bases, with 8 bases remaining between them. This CDR3 has 12 residues. The sequences come from peripheral blood, collected before pregnancy. The rearrangement links TRBV7-8 to TRBJ1-5; D is uncertain. The clonotype was recovered from a female donor with multiple sclerosis, enrolled in a pregnancy study. The CDR3: CASTSGNQPQHF. For the CDR3, the DNA is TGTGCCAGCACCTCGGGGAATCAGCCCCAGCATTTT.